The sequence of this TCR beta chain was determined in a study of blood T cell repertoires in COVID-19. Study-wide background: Samples representing acute and convalescent COVID-19 were sourced from the United States, Italy and Spain. T cells, B-cell-depleted T cells, or PBMCs provided the cDNA or gDNA that served as material.

Participants were aged about 18 to 90 years, lived in 20 to 25 US areas, and enrolled virtually. The CDR3 has 15 residues. With 2 bases clipped from V and 4 bases from J, the junction kept 3 bases outside the gene matches. CDR1 and CDR2 from the germline V gene are MNHEY and SVGAGI. Data came from immunoSEQ multiplex PCR; TCRdb stores just in-frame clones and leaves some out. The table has about 300,000 clones, 75% to 90% seen once; the top ten hold about 2.3%. The sample comprised PBMCs or T cells enriched from blood (not recorded which). The receptor was derived from a woman in her 50s who had recovered from COVID-19. This chain uses TRBV6-5 with TRBJ2-3, with TRBD1 identical over 10 bases. The chain's CDR3 is CASSYIGQGADTQYF. CDR3 nucleotide sequence: TGTGCCAGCAGTTACATCGGACAGGGGGCAGATACGCAGTATTTT.